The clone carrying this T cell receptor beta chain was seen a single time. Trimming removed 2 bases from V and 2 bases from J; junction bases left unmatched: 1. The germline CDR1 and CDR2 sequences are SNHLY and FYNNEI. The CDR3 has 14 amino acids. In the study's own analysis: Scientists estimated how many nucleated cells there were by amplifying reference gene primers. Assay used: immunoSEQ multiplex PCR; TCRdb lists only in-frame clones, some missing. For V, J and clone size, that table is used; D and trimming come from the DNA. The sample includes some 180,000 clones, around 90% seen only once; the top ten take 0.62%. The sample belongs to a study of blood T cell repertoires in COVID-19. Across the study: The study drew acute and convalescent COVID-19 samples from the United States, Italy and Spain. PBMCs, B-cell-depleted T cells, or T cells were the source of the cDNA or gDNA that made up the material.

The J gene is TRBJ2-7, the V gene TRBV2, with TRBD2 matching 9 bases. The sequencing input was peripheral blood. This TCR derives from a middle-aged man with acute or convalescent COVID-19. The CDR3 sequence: CASSERLAAYEQYF. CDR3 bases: TGTGCCAGCAGTGAAAGACTAGCGGCCTACGAGCAGTACTTC.